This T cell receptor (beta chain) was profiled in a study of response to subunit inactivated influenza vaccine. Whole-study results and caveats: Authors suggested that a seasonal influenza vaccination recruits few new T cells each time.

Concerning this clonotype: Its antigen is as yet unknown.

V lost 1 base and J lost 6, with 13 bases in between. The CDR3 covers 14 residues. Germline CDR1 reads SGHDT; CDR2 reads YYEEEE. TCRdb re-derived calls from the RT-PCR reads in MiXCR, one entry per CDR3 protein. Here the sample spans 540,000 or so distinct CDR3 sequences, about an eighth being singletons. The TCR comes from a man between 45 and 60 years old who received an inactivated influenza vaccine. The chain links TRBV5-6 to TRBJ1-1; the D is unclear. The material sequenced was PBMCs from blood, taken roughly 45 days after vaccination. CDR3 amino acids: CASSLFAGLAEAFF. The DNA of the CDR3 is TGTGCCAGCAGCTTGTTTGCGGGCTTAGCTGAAGCTTTCTTT.